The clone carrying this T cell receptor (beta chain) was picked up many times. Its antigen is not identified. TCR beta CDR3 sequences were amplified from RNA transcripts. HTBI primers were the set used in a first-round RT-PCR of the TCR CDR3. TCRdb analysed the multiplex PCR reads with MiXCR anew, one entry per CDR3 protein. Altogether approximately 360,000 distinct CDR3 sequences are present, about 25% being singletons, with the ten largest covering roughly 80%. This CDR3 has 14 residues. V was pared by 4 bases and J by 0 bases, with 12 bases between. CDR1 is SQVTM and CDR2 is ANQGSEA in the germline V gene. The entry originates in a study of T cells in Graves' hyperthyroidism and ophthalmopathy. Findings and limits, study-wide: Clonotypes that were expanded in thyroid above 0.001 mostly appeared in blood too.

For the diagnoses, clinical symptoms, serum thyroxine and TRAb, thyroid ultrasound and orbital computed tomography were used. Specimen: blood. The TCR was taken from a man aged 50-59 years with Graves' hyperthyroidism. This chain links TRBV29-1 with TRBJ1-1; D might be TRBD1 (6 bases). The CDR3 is CSVGVGGMNTEAFF. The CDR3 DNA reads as TGCAGCGTTGGGGTCGGGGGCATGAACACTGAAGCTTTCTTT.